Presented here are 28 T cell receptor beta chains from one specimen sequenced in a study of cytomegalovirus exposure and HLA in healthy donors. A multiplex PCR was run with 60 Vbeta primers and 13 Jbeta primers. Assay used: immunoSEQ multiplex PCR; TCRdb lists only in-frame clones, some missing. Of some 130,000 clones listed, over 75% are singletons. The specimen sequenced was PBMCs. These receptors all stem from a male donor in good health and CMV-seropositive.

The CDR3 DNA is TGTGCCAGCAGCCAGGGGACGAACACTGAAGCTTTCTTT. Translating it yields CASSQGTNTEAFF. The chain employs TRBV9 and TRBJ1-1; perhaps TRBD1 as D (6 bases). V was shortened by 4 bases and J by 1 base, with 8 bases between the two germline ends. Germline CDR1 is SGDLS and CDR2 is YYNGEE. The CDR3 consists of 13 residues.

The CDR3 nucleotides read TGTGCCAGCAGCCAGGGGCGGACACTAGTCTACGAGCAGTACTTC. Translating gives CASSQGRTLVYEQYF. The J gene is TRBJ2-7, the V gene TRBV11-2; possibly TRBD1 for D (6 bases). The germline gives CDR1 SGHAT, CDR2 FQNNGV. V lost 5 bases to trimming and J lost 3 bases, with 17 bases between them. There are 15 residues in the CDR3.

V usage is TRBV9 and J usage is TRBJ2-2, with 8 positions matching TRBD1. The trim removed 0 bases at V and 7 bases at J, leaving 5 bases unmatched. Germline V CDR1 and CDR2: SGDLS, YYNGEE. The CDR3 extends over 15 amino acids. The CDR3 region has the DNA TGTGCCAGCAGCGTAGTTCAGGGGGCAGGCGGGGAGCTGTTTTTT. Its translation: CASSVVQGAGGELFF.

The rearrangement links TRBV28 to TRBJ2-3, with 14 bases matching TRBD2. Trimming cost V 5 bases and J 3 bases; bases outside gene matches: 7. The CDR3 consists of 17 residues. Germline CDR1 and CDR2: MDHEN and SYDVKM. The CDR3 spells CASSRGTSGSGTDTQYF. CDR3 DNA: TGTGCCAGCAGTCGAGGGACTAGCGGGAGTGGAACAGATACGCAGTATTTT.

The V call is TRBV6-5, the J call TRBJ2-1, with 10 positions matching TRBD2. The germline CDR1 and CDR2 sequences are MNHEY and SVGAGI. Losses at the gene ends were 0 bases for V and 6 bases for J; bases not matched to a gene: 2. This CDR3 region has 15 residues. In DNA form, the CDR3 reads TGTGCCAGCAGTTACTCAGCGGGGGGGCCCAATGAGCAGTTCTTC. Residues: CASSYSAGGPNEQFF.

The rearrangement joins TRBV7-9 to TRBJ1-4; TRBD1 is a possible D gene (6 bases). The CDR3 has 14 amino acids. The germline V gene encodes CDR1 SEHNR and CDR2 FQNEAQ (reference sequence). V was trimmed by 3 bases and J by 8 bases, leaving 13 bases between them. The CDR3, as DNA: TGTGCCAGCAGCTTCGGAAGGGGGAAAGAAAAACTGTTTTTT. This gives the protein CASSFGRGKEKLFF.

The CDR3 reads CASSQDRYRQETQYF. As DNA, the CDR3 is TGTGCCAGCAGCCAAGACAGGTACAGACAAGAGACCCAGTACTTC. The chain links TRBV14 to TRBJ2-5; D gene ambiguous. V lost 0 bases to trimming and J lost 2 bases, with 10 bases between them. Per germline, CDR1 SGHDN and CDR2 FVKESK. This CDR3 region has 15 residues.

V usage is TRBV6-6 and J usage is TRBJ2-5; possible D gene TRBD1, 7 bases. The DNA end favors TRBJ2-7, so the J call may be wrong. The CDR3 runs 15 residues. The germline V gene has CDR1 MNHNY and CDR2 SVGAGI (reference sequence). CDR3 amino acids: CASSYYRTGLREQYF. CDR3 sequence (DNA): TGTGCCAGCAGTTACTACCGGACAGGACTACGCGAGCAGTACTTC.

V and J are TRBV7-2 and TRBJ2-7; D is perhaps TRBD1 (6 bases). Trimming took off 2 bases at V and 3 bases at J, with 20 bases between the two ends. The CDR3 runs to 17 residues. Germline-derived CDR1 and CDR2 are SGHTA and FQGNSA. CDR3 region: CASSLRTTQGAHYEQYF. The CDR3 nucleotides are TGTGCCAGCAGCTTAAGAACGACACAGGGTGCCCACTACGAGCAGTACTTC.

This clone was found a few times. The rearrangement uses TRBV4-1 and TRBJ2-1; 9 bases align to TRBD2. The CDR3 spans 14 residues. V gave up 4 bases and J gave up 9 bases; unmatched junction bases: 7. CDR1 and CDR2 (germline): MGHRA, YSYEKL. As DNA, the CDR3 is TGCGCCAGCAGCCCAGGGACTAGCAGGAGTGAGCAGTTCTTC. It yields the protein CASSPGTSRSEQFF.

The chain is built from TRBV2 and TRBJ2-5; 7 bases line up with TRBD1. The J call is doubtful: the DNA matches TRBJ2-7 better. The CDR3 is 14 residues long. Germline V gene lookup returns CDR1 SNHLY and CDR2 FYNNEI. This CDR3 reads CASHRETGRHEQYF. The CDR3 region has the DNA TGTGCCAGCCACAGGGAGACAGGGCGGCACGAGCAGTACTTC.

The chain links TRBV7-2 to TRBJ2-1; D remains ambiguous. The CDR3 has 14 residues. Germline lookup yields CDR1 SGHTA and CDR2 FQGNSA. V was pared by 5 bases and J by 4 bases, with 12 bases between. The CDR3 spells CASSSLSHYNEQFF. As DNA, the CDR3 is TGTGCCAGCAGCAGCCTTAGTCATTACAATGAGCAGTTCTTC.

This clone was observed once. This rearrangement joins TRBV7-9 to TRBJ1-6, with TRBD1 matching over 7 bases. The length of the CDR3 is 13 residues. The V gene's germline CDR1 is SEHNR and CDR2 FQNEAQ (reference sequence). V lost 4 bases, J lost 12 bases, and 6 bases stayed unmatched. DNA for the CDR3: TGTGCCAGCAGCTCAATAGGGGGCAAACCCCTCCACTTT. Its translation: CASSSIGGKPLHF.

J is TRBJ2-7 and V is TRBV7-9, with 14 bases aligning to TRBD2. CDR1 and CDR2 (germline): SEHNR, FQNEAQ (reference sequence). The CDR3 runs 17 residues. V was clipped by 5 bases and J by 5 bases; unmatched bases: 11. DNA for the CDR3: TGTGCCAGCAGCAAAGGGACTAGCGGGAGTAAGGCCCACGAGCAGTACTTC. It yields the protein CASSKGTSGSKAHEQYF.

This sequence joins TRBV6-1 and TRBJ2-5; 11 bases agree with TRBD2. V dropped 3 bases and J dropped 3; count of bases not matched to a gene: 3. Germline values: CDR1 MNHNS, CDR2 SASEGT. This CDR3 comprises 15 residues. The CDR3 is CASSDLAGGEETQYF. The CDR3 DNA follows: TGTGCCAGCAGTGATCTAGCGGGGGGCGAAGAGACCCAGTACTTC.

CDR3 sequence (DNA): TGTGCCAGCAGTCTCCCGGGGAGTAGTGAAAAACTGTTTTTT. Residues: CASSLPGSSEKLFF. The rearrangement links TRBV28 to TRBJ1-4; D is uncertain. The germline CDR1 and CDR2 sequences are MDHEN and SYDVKM. V lost 5 bases to trimming and J lost 7 bases, with 14 bases between them. This CDR3 has 14 residues. The full variable domain, with the rest looked up from reference TRBV28 and TRBJ1-4, is DVKVTQSSRYLVKRTGEKVFLECVQDMDHENMFWYRQDPGLGLRLIYFSYDVKMKEKGDIPEGYSVSREKKERFSLILESASTNQTSMYLCASSLPGSSEKLFFGSGTQLSVL.

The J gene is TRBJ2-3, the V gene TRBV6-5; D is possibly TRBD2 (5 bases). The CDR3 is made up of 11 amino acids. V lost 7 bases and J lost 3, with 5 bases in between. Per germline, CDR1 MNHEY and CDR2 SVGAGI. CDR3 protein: CASTGTDTQYF. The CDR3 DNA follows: TGTGCCAGCACGGGGACAGATACGCAGTATTTT.

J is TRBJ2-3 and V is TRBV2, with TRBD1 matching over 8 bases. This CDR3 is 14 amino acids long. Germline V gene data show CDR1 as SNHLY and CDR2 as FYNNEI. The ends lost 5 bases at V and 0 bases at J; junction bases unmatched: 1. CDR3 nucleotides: TGTGCCAGCAGTCGACAGGGGAGCACAGATACGCAGTATTTT. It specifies CASSRQGSTDTQYF.

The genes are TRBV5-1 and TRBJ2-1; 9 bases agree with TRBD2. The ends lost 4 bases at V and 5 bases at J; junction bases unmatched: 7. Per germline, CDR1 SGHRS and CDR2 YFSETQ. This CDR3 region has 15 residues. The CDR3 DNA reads TGCGCCAGCAGCCCTTTAGCGGGAGTCAACAATGAGCAGTTCTTC. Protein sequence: CASSPLAGVNNEQFF.

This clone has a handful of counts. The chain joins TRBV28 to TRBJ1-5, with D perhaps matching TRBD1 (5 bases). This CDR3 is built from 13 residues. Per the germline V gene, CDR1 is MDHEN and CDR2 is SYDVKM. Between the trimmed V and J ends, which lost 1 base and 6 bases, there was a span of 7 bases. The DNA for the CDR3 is TGTGCCAGCAGTTTATTAGGGGTTCAGCCCCAGCATTTT. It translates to CASSLLGVQPQHF.

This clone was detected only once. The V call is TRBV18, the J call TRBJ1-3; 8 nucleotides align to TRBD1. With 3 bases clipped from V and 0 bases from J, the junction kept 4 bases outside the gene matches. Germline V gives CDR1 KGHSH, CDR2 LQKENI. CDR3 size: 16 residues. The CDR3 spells CASSPGQEYSGNTIYF. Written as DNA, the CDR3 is TGTGCCAGCTCACCGGGACAGGAATACTCTGGAAACACCATATATTTT.

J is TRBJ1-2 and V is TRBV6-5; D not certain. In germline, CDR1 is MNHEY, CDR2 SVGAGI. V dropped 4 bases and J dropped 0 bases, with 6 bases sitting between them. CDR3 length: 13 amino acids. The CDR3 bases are TGTGCCAGCAGTTTGAGTTCTAACTATGGCTACACCTTC. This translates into CASSLSSNYGYTF.

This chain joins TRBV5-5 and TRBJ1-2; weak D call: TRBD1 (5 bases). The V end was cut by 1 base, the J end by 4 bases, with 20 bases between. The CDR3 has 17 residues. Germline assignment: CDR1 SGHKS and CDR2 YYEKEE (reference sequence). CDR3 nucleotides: TGTGCCAGCAGCTTGTCGGACACCCCGCACCCCCTCTATGGCTACACCTTC. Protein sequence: CASSLSDTPHPLYGYTF.

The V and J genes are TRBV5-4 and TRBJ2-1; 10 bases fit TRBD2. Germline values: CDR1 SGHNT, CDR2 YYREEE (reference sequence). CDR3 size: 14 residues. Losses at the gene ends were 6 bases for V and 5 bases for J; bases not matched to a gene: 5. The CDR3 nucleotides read TGTGCCAGCACCGGGACTAGCGAGCACAATGAGCAGTTCTTC. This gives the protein CASTGTSEHNEQFF.

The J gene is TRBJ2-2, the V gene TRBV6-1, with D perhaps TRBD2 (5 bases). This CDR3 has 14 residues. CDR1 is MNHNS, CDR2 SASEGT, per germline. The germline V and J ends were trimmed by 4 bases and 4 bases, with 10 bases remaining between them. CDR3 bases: TGTGCCAGCAGTGCGGTAGGGAGCACCGGGGAGCTGTTTTTT. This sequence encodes CASSAVGSTGELFF.

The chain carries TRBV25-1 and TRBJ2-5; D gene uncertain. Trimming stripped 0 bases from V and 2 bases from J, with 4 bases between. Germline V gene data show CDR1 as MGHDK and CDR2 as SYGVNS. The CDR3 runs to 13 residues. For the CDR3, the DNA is TGTGCCAGCAGTGAATATATACAAGAGACCCAGTACTTC. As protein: CASSEYIQETQYF.

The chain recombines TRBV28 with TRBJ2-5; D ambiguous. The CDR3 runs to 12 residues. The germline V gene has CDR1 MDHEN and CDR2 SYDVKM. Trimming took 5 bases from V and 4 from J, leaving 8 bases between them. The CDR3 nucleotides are TGTGCCAGCAGTATCCCCAGAGAGACCCAGTACTTC. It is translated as CASSIPRETQYF.

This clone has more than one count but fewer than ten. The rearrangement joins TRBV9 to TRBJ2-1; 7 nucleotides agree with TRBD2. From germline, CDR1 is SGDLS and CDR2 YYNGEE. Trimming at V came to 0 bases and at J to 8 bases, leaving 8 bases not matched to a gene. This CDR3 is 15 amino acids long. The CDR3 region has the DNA TGTGCCAGCAGCGTAGGGGGCGGGAGTCTGGATGAGCAGTTCTTC. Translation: CASSVGGGSLDEQFF.